The entry below gives a single T cell receptor beta chain sequence along with its context. This entry is derived from a study of blood T cell repertoires in COVID-19. Repertoires were generated with immunoSEQ multiplex PCR, while TCRdb's copy carries only in-frame clones and drops some. Of roughly 350,000 clones listed, around 84% were seen once; the top ten hold roughly 3.9%. V was trimmed by 2 bases and J by 5 bases, leaving 8 bases between them. CDR1 SGHDT and CDR2 YYEEEE come from the germline V gene. The CDR3 contains 13 residues. The TCR originated in a woman under 30 with acute or convalescent COVID-19. Sequenced material: peripheral blood. J is TRBJ1-5 and V is TRBV5-6, with D tentatively TRBD1 (6 bases). The CDR3 DNA reads as TGTGCCAGCAGCTTCGCAGGGGATCAGCCCCAGCATTTT. Amino acids: CASSFAGDQPQHF.